This T cell receptor beta chain was recovered during a study of T cell changes during pregnancy in multiple sclerosis. Germline CDR1 and CDR2: MDHEN and SYDVKM. V trimming: 5 bases; J trimming: 5 bases; junction bases outside the gene matches: 7. CDR3 length equals 14 residues. TCRdb's table, derived via immunoSEQ multiplex PCR, lists solely in-frame clones and lacks some. This sample has 70,000 to 85,000 clones; about 90% occur once, and the top ten carry less than 3%. The source is a female donor with multiple sclerosis, enrolled in a pregnancy study. V is TRBV28 and J is TRBJ2-5, with 8 bases aligning to TRBD2. Sample: peripheral blood, taken before pregnancy. Written as DNA, the CDR3 is TGTGCCAGCAGTCCGGGAGGGCCTTGGGAGACCCAGTACTTC. Translating gives CASSPGGPWETQYF.